This entry features one T cell receptor beta chain sequence. Its antigen remains unidentified. This sample was included in a study of early T cells in non-severe SARS-CoV-2 infection. On the study more broadly: Sequencing of unsorted whole blood was done on bulk RNA, leaving chains unpaired.

Germline V gene sequence: CDR1 MDHEN, CDR2 SYDVKM. Trimming pared 5 bases from V and 3 bases from J, leaving 7 bases between. There are 12 residues in the CDR3. cDNA molecules, individually, were tagged with unique molecular identifiers. TCRdb reanalysed the 5' RACE reads using MiXCR and keeps one entry per CDR3 protein. The sample includes more than 90,000 distinct CDR3 sequences, approximately 13% of them seen just once. Study findings and constraints: VDJdb matching, biased toward anti-spike CD8 responses, missed private and CD4 specificities.

The V gene is TRBV28, the J gene TRBJ1-1; no clear D gene. Sequencing was carried out using whole blood. The receptor comes from an adult who was a healthcare worker with PCR-confirmed SARS-CoV-2 infection or an uninfected control (not recorded which). Here the CDR3 reads CASSDQYTEAFF. The CDR3 coding sequence is TGTGCCAGCAGTGATCAATACACTGAAGCTTTCTTT. Based on the CDR3 plus reference TRBV28 and TRBJ1-1, the full variable domain is DVKVTQSSRYLVKRTGEKVFLECVQDMDHENMFWYRQDPGLGLRLIYFSYDVKMKEKGDIPEGYSVSREKKERFSLILESASTNQTSMYLCASSDQYTEAFFGQGTRLTVV.